A single sample is the source of the 10 T cell receptor beta chains below, sequenced in a study of CD8 T cells in Susac syndrome. RNA was extracted with the RNeasy kit, and a quantity of roughly 0.5 to 1 ug was reverse transcribed using random hexamers. TCRdb redid the calling of the immunoSEQ multiplex PCR reads with MiXCR, one entry per CDR3 protein. The sample has hundreds of thousands of distinct CDR3 sequences, approximately 89% seen once. Input material: CD8+ T cells from PBMCs. The receptors derive from a human donor with multiple sclerosis.

This chain uses TRBV2 with TRBJ1-4; no firm D call. CDR1 and CDR2 from the germline V gene are SNHLY and FYNNEI. CDR3 length equals 13 residues. Trimming cost V 7 bases and J 7 bases, with 13 bases left between them. CDR3 sequence (DNA): TGTGCCAGCACGAAGGGTAGAAGTGAAAAACTGTTTTTT. It specifies CASTKGRSEKLFF. Using reference TRBV2 and TRBJ1-4 for the parts outside the CDR3, the full variable domain is EPEVTQTPSHQVTQMGQEVILRCVPISNHLYFYWYRQILGQKVEFLVSFYNNEISEKSEIFDDQFSVERPDGSNFTLKIRSTKLEDSAMYFCASTKGRSEKLFFGSGTQLSVL.

The chain combines TRBV9 with TRBJ2-3; no definite D call. Germline CDR1 reads SGDLS; CDR2 reads YYNGEE. The germline V and J ends were trimmed by 0 bases and 6 bases, with 11 bases remaining between them. The CDR3 loop spans 14 amino acids. The CDR3 bases are TGTGCCAGCAGCGTAGAGGGTAGCAGCGATACGCAGTATTTT. Translated: CASSVEGSSDTQYF.

In nucleotides, the CDR3 is TGTGCCAGCAGCCACCCTATCGGCGGGAGAAATGAGCAGTTCTTC. Protein sequence: CASSHPIGGRNEQFF. This rearrangement joins TRBV3-1 to TRBJ2-1, with 7 bases that match TRBD2. CDR3 length: 15 residues. J gave up 7 bases and V 3 bases, and 9 bases lay outside the gene matches. From germline, CDR1 is LGHDT and CDR2 YNNKEL (reference sequence).

V gene TRBV6-6 combines with J gene TRBJ2-2, with a possible D match to TRBD1 (6 bases). Trimming shortened V by 4 bases and J by 5 bases, and 11 bases separated the two germline ends. This CDR3 contains 14 residues. Looked up from germline, CDR1 is MNHNY and CDR2 is SVGAGI (reference sequence). As DNA, the CDR3 is TGTGCCAGCAGTTTAACAGGGATTACCGGGGAGCTGTTTTTT. Its protein product is CASSLTGITGELFF.

V usage is TRBV5-5 and J usage is TRBJ2-6; possible D gene TRBD1, 6 bases. This CDR3 spans 19 amino acids. V gave up 2 bases and J gave up 1 base, with 19 bases separating them. Germline V gene data show CDR1 as SGHKS and CDR2 as YYEKEE (reference sequence). CDR3 nucleotides: TGTGCCAGCAGCTTTACGGCGACAGGATTTGTTTCTGGGGCCAACGTCCTGACTTTC. Protein sequence: CASSFTATGFVSGANVLTF.

This chain uses TRBV12-3 or TRBV12-4 with TRBJ2-7, with D tentatively TRBD1 (6 bases). The CDR3 runs 11 residues. Trimming stripped 6 bases from V and 8 bases from J, with 11 bases between. The CDR3 DNA reads as TGTGCCAGCAGCACAGGGTTTAAGCAGTACTTC. This codes for CASSTGFKQYF.

This rearrangement joins TRBV20-1 to TRBJ2-1; 7 bases fit TRBD2. CDR3 length equals 14 residues. Germline CDR1 DFQATT, CDR2 SNEGSKA (reference sequence). Trimming cost V 6 bases and J 4 bases; bases outside gene matches: 9. This CDR3 reads CSALGLEPYNEQFF. The CDR3 DNA sequence: TGCAGTGCCCTTGGACTAGAACCTTACAATGAGCAGTTCTTC.

The chain links TRBV2 to TRBJ2-7, with 8 bases aligning to TRBD1. The germline V gene has CDR1 SNHLY and CDR2 FYNNEI. V shed 4 bases and J 5 bases; nucleotides not matched to a gene: 4. The CDR3 spans 13 residues. As DNA, the CDR3 is TGTGCCAGCAGTGGACAGGGGTGGCACGAGCAGTACTTC. Its protein product is CASSGQGWHEQYF.

This chain uses TRBV7-6 with TRBJ2-5; no firm D call. The CDR3 totals 15 residues. Germline CDR1 and CDR2: SGHVS and FNYEAQ. The germline V and J ends were trimmed by 1 base and 1 base, with 10 bases remaining between them. The CDR3 DNA reads TGTGCCAGCAGCTTAGAGCCCGGTAGCCAAGAGACCCAGTACTTC. This sequence encodes CASSLEPGSQETQYF.

The rearrangement links TRBV29-1 to TRBJ2-2; 9 bases line up with TRBD2. Germline V lookup: CDR1 SQVTM, CDR2 ANQGSEA. The junction had 3 bases not matched to a gene; V was cut back by 7 bases and J by 3 bases. The CDR3 contains 13 residues. In DNA, the CDR3 is TGCAGCGCGCGGGGGGGGGACACCGGGGAGCTGTTTTTT. This sequence encodes CSARGGDTGELFF.